The present TCR beta chain was sequenced within a study of T cells after yellow fever vaccination. TCRdb independently ran MiXCR on the 5' RACE reads; one entry per CDR3 protein. The table lists over 250,000 distinct CDR3 sequences, around 4.9% of them singletons. CDR3 size: 14 residues. Germline V gene sequence: CDR1 MDHEN, CDR2 SYDVKM. Trimming stripped 6 bases from V and 6 bases from J, with 15 bases between. This clonotype was seen many times. The receptor comes from a man between 18 and 35 years old who received the YFV17D yellow fever vaccine. V and J are TRBV28 and TRBJ2-1; possible D gene TRBD2, 7 bases. The starting material was CD4+ T cells sorted from PBMCs, obtained on the day of the yellow fever booster vaccination. CDR3 in amino acids: CASRRGGGSNEQFF. The CDR3 DNA sequence: TGTGCCAGCAGGAGGGGGGGGGGAAGCAATGAGCAGTTCTTC. The full variable domain, completed using reference TRBV28 and TRBJ2-1, is DVKVTQSSRYLVKRTGEKVFLECVQDMDHENMFWYRQDPGLGLRLIYFSYDVKMKEKGDIPEGYSVSREKKERFSLILESASTNQTSMYLCASRRGGGSNEQFFGPGTRLTVL.